This entry is about one T cell receptor (beta chain). Its antigen is unidentified. This record belongs to a study of cytomegalovirus exposure and HLA in healthy donors. Across the study: The 120 or so validation repertoires were reported in a later analysis to have been generated on the same platform as the 666 first-cohort repertoires.

The CDR3 covers 17 residues. Losses at the gene ends were 4 bases for V and 2 bases for J; bases not matched to a gene: 8. Germline V gives CDR1 WSHSY, CDR2 SAAADI. Sequenced by immunoSEQ multiplex PCR; TCRdb stores in-frame clones only, minus some. Of some 150,000 clones listed, roughly 92% are singletons. Study-level results: The study labeled 150 to 200 TCR beta chains cytomegalovirus-associated. Using the classifier, cytomegalovirus status was reportedly diagnosed with high specificity and sensitivity.

The donors were members of the approximately 130-subject validation cohort (separate from the 666-subject first cohort). The gene calls are TRBV10-2 and TRBJ2-1; 10 bases agree with TRBD2. Material for sequencing was PBMCs. This receptor was obtained from a man younger than 30 in good health and CMV-seronegative. The CDR3 protein is CASSGTSGTIPYNEQFF. In DNA form, the CDR3 reads TGCGCCAGCAGTGGTACTAGCGGGACCATCCCCTACAATGAGCAGTTCTTC.